A single sample gave rise to the 5 T cell receptor beta chains below, sequenced in a study of Ad26.COV2.S vaccination and SARS-CoV-2 variants. TCRdb keeps only in-frame clones here, not all; method: immunoSEQ multiplex PCR. The sample has over 85,000 clones, about three quarters seen once. The specimen comprised peripheral blood, sampled after recovery from COVID-19. The origin of the receptors is a human donor who had recovered from COVID-19.

The chain recombines TRBV5-1 with TRBJ2-7, with TRBD2 as a possible D gene (5 bases). CDR3 length equals 14 residues. V was cut by 6 bases and J by 0 bases, with 13 bases left in between. CDR1 is SGHRS, CDR2 YFSETQ, per germline. As DNA, the CDR3 is TGCGCCAGCAACCTTGAGGGTTACTCCTACGAGCAGTACTTC. This codes for CASNLEGYSYEQYF.

The chain joins TRBV2 to TRBJ2-1; D tentatively reads TRBD1 or TRBD2 (5 bases each). Germline loops: CDR1 SNHLY, CDR2 FYNNEI. V was clipped by 7 bases and J by 3 bases, with 10 bases between them. This CDR3 region has 13 residues. The CDR3 nucleotides are TGTGCCAGCACCCGGGACGGCTACAATGAGCAGTTCTTC. It is translated as CASTRDGYNEQFF.

This sequence joins TRBV4-2 and TRBJ1-6; no reliable D call. CDR1 is LGHNA, CDR2 YNFKEQ, per germline. V lost 2 bases, J lost 0 bases, and 8 bases lay in between. The CDR3 is made up of 16 amino acids. The CDR3 sequence is CASSQSVTSYNSPLHF. CDR3 nucleotide sequence: TGTGCCAGCAGCCAATCAGTAACCTCCTATAATTCACCCCTCCACTTT.

The rearrangement links TRBV29-1 to TRBJ1-1, with 9 bases matching TRBD1. Germline V gives CDR1 SQVTM, CDR2 ANQGSEA. The trim removed 8 bases at V and 6 bases at J, leaving 13 bases unmatched. The CDR3 sequence is 14 residues long. As DNA, the CDR3 is TGCAGCATCTGGCAGACAGGGGGGATCGCTGAAGCTTTCTTT. The encoded protein is CSIWQTGGIAEAFF.

The CDR3 DNA follows: TGTGCCAGCAGCTTAGGTTATGGGGGCAAAACCTACGAGCAGTACTTC. It is translated as CASSLGYGGKTYEQYF. This chain uses TRBV7-2 with TRBJ2-7, with TRBD1 as a possible D gene (6 bases). Germline loops: CDR1 SGHTA, CDR2 FQGNSA. V lost 1 base and J lost 2, with 15 bases in between. CDR3 length: 16 residues.